This T cell receptor beta chain was captured by sequencing in a study of shared clonotypes between healthy human individuals. Sequencing used immunoSEQ multiplex PCR; TCRdb keeps in-frame clones, though not all of them. The sample lists about 600,000 clones, about 98% occurring once. Study-wide results and limits: Lower generation probabilities were found for non-shared clonotypes than for those shared by all four donors.

CDR1 is SEHNR, CDR2 FQNEAQ, per germline (reference sequence). CDR3 length equals 18 residues. Trimming cost V 5 bases and J 1 base; bases outside gene matches: 16. As defined, naive CD8 cells were CD45RO-negative and positively selected for CCR7, with terminally differentiated effector memory CD45RA+ cells excluded. For this clone: What it binds is not known.

Material: naive CD8+ T cells sorted from blood. This receptor was taken from a man aged 25-40 years in good health. The chain carries TRBV7-9 and TRBJ1-2; TRBD1 aligns across 7 bases. The chain's CDR3 is CASSGPGQSYPLNYGYTF. The CDR3 DNA reads TGTGCCAGCAGCGGACCGGGACAGAGTTACCCCCTTAACTATGGCTACACCTTC.